The T cell receptor (beta chain) under discussion was sequenced for a study of breast tumors, draining lymph nodes, adjacent tissues (dated by TCRdb to 2015 to 2016). Describing the broader study: In breast cancer patients, the study compared the TCR beta repertoires of tumor, adjacent nontumor tissue and axillary lymph nodes. The study was designed to assess the relationships and possible T-cell exchange between tumor, surrounding tissue and draining lymph node repertoires in human breast cancer.

The instrument was an Illumina HiSeq 2000. Multiplex PCR amplification was used to generate the TCR beta chain libraries. High-throughput sequencing was used to analyze the amplified TCR beta chain products. TCRdb's own reprocessing of the public reads used fastp at Q25 and MiXCR and kept productive beta chains. Duplicate CDR3 protein sequences are folded into a single record with the most common DNA and genes. The sample data list 70,000 to 95,000 distinct CDR3 sequences, and roughly a fifth of these were observed just once. Of the sample, around 2.5% is held by the ten largest clones. The lymph node samples were taken from the axillary draining lymph nodes of breast cancer patients. Notes on this clonotype: Its antigen remains undetermined. Just one base apart from a much larger clone, this may be a read error.

Overall study outcomes, separate from this receptor: A scenario in which most tumor T cells derive from the lymph node and then expand within tumor tissue was judged to be consistent with the data. T-cell repertoire diversity in tumors was found to be lower than in lymph nodes but higher than in nontumor tissue, and preferential V and J gene usage was observed. The conclusion that tumor T cells originate in lymph nodes was framed as consistent with a hypothesis rather than directly demonstrated. In luminal-like breast cancer, tumor and nontumor tissue repertoires resembled each other significantly more than in basal-like breast cancer.

CDR1 and CDR2, looked up from the germline V gene (reference sequence), are DFQATT and SNEGSKA. Including the terminal cysteine and phenylalanine, the CDR3 comprises 16 residues. Just CDR3 DNA is preserved here, 48 bases in frame from base 1. Trimming takes 5 bases from V and 0 bases from J, and the germline ends sit 18 bases apart. Source material: axillary lymph node tissue. This TCR derives from a female donor with breast cancer. Some clones in this sample may be carry-over from other donors' samples. In this chain, TRBV20-1 is recombined with TRBJ2-3; the D gene is tentatively TRBD1 or TRBD2, each matching 5 bases. CDR3 sequence: CSADTPSGASTDTQYF. Here is the DNA: TGCAGTGCTGATACCCCCTCCGGGGCTAGCACAGATACGCAGTATTTT.